This T cell receptor (beta chain) was sequenced for a study of PD-1 blockade in mismatch repair-deficient tumors. Study-wide findings and caveats: After pembrolizumab, tumor-resident clones rose rapidly, then generally contracted before radiologic responses.

Profiling relied on immunoSEQ multiplex PCR, and the TCRdb table lists in-frame clones only, not all of them. This sample has tens of thousands of clones; around 82% occur once, and the top ten carry about 3%. PCR or immunohistochemistry showed mismatch repair deficiency in every enrolled patient. As concerns this clone: Its antigen is unknown.

This material consisted of peripheral blood, taken 4 weeks after starting pembrolizumab. The source is an adult with mismatch repair-deficient cancer.

In DNA form, the CDR3 reads TGCGCCAGCAGCCCTCTCCCGGACAGGGAGAACACTGAAGCTTTCTTT. It encodes CASSPLPDRENTEAFF. This sequence joins TRBV10-2 and TRBJ1-1; TRBD1 matches at 8 bases. The V and J ends lost 6 bases and 1 base, in that order; junction bases with no gene match: 10. Germline assignment: CDR1 WSHSY and CDR2 SAAADI. The CDR3 totals 16 residues.